One sample yielded the 30 T cell receptor beta chains listed below, sequenced in a study of a mutant IDH1 vaccine in newly diagnosed glioma. Specified time point: week 11, during vaccination. Vaccine doses each comprised 300 ug of mutant IDH1 20-mer peptide, with topical imiquimod. Their antigens are not known. Some clones are missing from TCRdb's copy, which holds only in-frame ones; the method was immunoSEQ multiplex PCR. The table has about 62,000 clones, about nine tenths seen once; the top ten hold under 2%. The sample here was PBMCs, taken from a glioma patient whose treatment included an IDH1 peptide vaccine. These receptors were taken from a man in his forties with glioma.

V and J are TRBV6-6 and TRBJ2-7, with D uncertain. This CDR3 contains 11 residues. Trimming removed 2 bases from V and 5 bases from J, with 4 bases in between. The germline V gene encodes CDR1 MNHNY and CDR2 SVGAGI (reference sequence). CDR3 sequence: CASSYRDEQYF. CDR3 bases: TGTGCCAGCAGTTACCGCGACGAGCAGTACTTC.

The chain combines TRBV7-9 with TRBJ1-1, with TRBD1 as a possible D gene (6 bases). There are 15 residues in the CDR3. V lost 4 bases and J 7 bases, leaving 19 bases between the germline ends. CDR1 is SEHNR and CDR2 is FQNEAQ in the germline V gene (reference sequence). For the CDR3, the DNA is TGTGCCAGCAGCTCTGCCGGGACACGCCAGAGTGAAGCTTTCTTT. Translation gives CASSSAGTRQSEAFF.

The rearrangement joins TRBV29-1 to TRBJ2-6, with TRBD1 matching 10 bases. V was pared by 3 bases and J by 4 bases, with 3 bases of the junction left unmatched. This CDR3 comprises 15 residues. The V gene's germline CDR1 is SQVTM and CDR2 ANQGSEA. This CDR3 is CSVDDRGRGANVLTF. Written as DNA, the CDR3 is TGCAGCGTTGACGACAGGGGGCGAGGGGCCAACGTCCTGACTTTC. The variable domain in full, completed from reference TRBV29-1 and TRBJ2-6, reads SAVISQKPSRDICQRGTSLTIQCQVDSQVTMMFWYRQQPGQSLTLIATANQGSEATYESGFVIDKFPISRPNLTFSTLTVSNMSPEDSSIYLCSVDDRGRGANVLTFGAGSRLTVL.

This clone appeared a single time. The chain carries TRBV7-2 and TRBJ2-7; 9 positions agree with TRBD2. This CDR3 contains 16 residues. J was trimmed by 4 bases and V by 4 bases; bases with no gene match: 11. Germline lookup yields CDR1 SGHTA and CDR2 FQGNSA. The DNA for the CDR3 is TGTGCCAGCAGCTCCCCCAAAGCGGGAGGACATTACGAGCAGTACTTC. It codes for CASSSPKAGGHYEQYF.

The rearrangement joins TRBV5-1 to TRBJ2-1; tentative D call: TRBD2 (5 bases). This CDR3 contains 14 residues. Germline V gives CDR1 SGHRS, CDR2 YFSETQ. V dropped 2 bases and J dropped 3 bases, with 9 bases sitting between them. The CDR3 spells CASSFDRGYNEQFF. For the CDR3, the DNA is TGCGCCAGCAGCTTCGACCGGGGCTACAATGAGCAGTTCTTC.

The genes are TRBV29-1 and TRBJ2-5; D is possibly TRBD1 or TRBD2 (5 bases each). V gave up 2 bases and J gave up 5 bases, with 15 bases separating them. The CDR3 totals 14 residues. In germline, CDR1 is SQVTM, CDR2 ANQGSEA. The CDR3 DNA is TGCAGCGTTGAAACCGGGGCTGGGGAGGAGACCCAGTACTTC. Translated: CSVETGAGEETQYF.

As to this clone: This sample includes further DNA sequences coding for the same CDR3. This chain joins TRBV29-1 and TRBJ2-3, with 7 nucleotides matching TRBD2. There are 14 residues in the CDR3. V gave up 4 bases and J gave up 1 base; unmatched junction bases: 5. The germline CDR1 and CDR2 sequences are SQVTM and ANQGSEA. The CDR3 sequence is CSVGSGRGTDTQYF. The CDR3 DNA is TGCAGCGTTGGATCAGGGAGGGGCACAGATACGCAGTATTTT.

The V gene is TRBV11-1, the J gene TRBJ2-1, with D possibly being TRBD2 (5 bases). Deletions cut 5 bases from V and 14 bases from J, with 16 bases between. Germline lookup yields CDR1 SGHAT and CDR2 FQDESV (reference sequence). The CDR3 length is 12 residues. DNA for the CDR3: TGTGCCAGCAGCGGGCCGTTAGCGAGGGAGTTCTTC. Translating it yields CASSGPLAREFF.

The V and J genes are TRBV9 and TRBJ2-3; 7 nucleotides align to TRBD1. Germline lookup yields CDR1 SGDLS and CDR2 YYNGEE. V was clipped by 3 bases and J by 4 bases; unmatched bases: 11. This CDR3 spans 16 amino acids. The CDR3 protein is CASSATGATTADTQYF. The CDR3 DNA reads as TGTGCCAGCAGCGCTACAGGGGCGACGACCGCAGATACGCAGTATTTT.

The rearrangement joins TRBV10-3 to TRBJ2-6; TRBD1 or TRBD2 may be the D gene (5 bases each). From germline, CDR1 is ENHRY and CDR2 SYGVKD. Trimming took off 11 bases at V and 0 bases at J, with 20 bases between the two ends. CDR3 length equals 17 residues. The CDR3 DNA reads TGTGCCGAGACTACGGGACGCCCGCGCTCTGGGGCCAACGTCCTGACTTTC. Translated: CAETTGRPRSGANVLTF.

The rearrangement links TRBV7-9 to TRBJ2-7; a possible D gene is TRBD1 (6 bases). Germline CDR1 reads SEHNR; CDR2 reads FQNEAQ (reference sequence). The CDR3 sequence is 17 residues long. Deletions cut 3 bases from V and 0 bases from J, with 18 bases between. CDR3 in amino acids: CASSFGGFTQSSYEQYF. In nucleotides, the CDR3 is TGTGCCAGCAGCTTTGGGGGCTTTACGCAAAGCTCCTACGAGCAGTACTTC.

The J gene is TRBJ2-3, the V gene TRBV18; 13 nucleotides line up with TRBD2. This CDR3 has 20 amino acids. V trimming: 3 bases; J trimming: 4 bases; junction bases outside the gene matches: 16. CDR1 and CDR2 from the germline V gene are KGHSH and LQKENI. The CDR3 DNA sequence: TGTGCCAGCTCACCCCAGGGGGGGACTAGCGGGACGACGGGCGCAGATACGCAGTATTTT. Residues: CASSPQGGTSGTTGADTQYF.

This clone has only one observation. The J gene is TRBJ2-7, the V gene TRBV2; D might be TRBD2 (6 bases). This CDR3 has 13 residues. Trimming shortened V by 4 bases and J by 3 bases, and 10 bases separated the two germline ends. Germline assignment: CDR1 SNHLY and CDR2 FYNNEI. CDR3 protein: CASSGGDFYEQYF. CDR3 in DNA: TGTGCCAGCAGTGGGGGGGACTTCTACGAGCAGTACTTC.

The chain links TRBV7-9 to TRBJ2-3; the match to TRBD2 covers 9 bases. CDR1 is SEHNR and CDR2 is FQNEAQ in the germline V gene (reference sequence). This CDR3 spans 17 amino acids. The ends lost 0 bases at V and 5 bases at J; junction bases unmatched: 9. CDR3 nucleotides: TGTGCCAGCAGCTTAGCAAAGGCTAGCGGGGTGGTAGATACGCAGTATTTT. Residues: CASSLAKASGVVDTQYF.

There are a few counts of this clone. The V and J genes are TRBV30 and TRBJ1-1; D not resolved. Germline assignment: CDR1 GTSNPN and CDR2 SVGIG (reference sequence). Trimming left V 1 base short and J 1 base short, with 7 bases between. There are 13 residues in the CDR3. CDR3 residues: CAWSAGKNTEAFF. The CDR3 DNA reads as TGTGCCTGGAGTGCGGGGAAGAACACTGAAGCTTTCTTT.

V usage is TRBV11-2 and J usage is TRBJ2-7; TRBD2 aligns across 9 bases. J was trimmed by 5 bases and V by 4 bases; bases with no gene match: 18. This CDR3 contains 18 residues. Germline CDR1 and CDR2: SGHAT and FQNNGV. CDR3 loop: CASSSTAENSGSLDEQYF. CDR3 DNA sequence: TGTGCCAGCAGCTCGACCGCCGAGAATAGCGGGAGTCTCGACGAGCAGTACTTC.

The chain recombines TRBV6-1 with TRBJ2-5; D not resolved. The CDR3 has 16 residues. Deletions cut 1 base from V and 5 bases from J, with 17 bases between. The germline CDR1 and CDR2 sequences are MNHNS and SASEGT. This chain's CDR3 is CASSEVVTLGGETQYF. The CDR3, as DNA: TGTGCCAGCAGTGAAGTCGTCACACTCGGTGGGGAGACCCAGTACTTC.

Remarks on this clone: The sample contains more than one DNA sequence encoding this CDR3. This sequence joins TRBV7-3 and TRBJ1-5; D perhaps matches TRBD1 (5 bases). V shed 0 bases and J shed 5 bases, with 5 bases lying between them. The CDR3 loop spans 13 amino acids. Germline CDR1 SGHTA, CDR2 FQGTGA. The CDR3 coding sequence is TGTGCCAGCAGCTTAACCAGGGATCAGCCCCAGCATTTT. Its protein is CASSLTRDQPQHF.

The chain combines TRBV28 with TRBJ2-3, with TRBD2 matching 16 bases. The CDR3 loop spans 16 amino acids. V shed 4 bases, J shed 7 bases, and the junction held 5 bases outside the gene matches. In germline, CDR1 is MDHEN, CDR2 SYDVKM. The CDR3, as DNA: TGTGCCAGCAGTTCCGGGACTAGCGGGGGGGCGTATACGCAGTATTTT. Protein sequence: CASSSGTSGGAYTQYF.

The chain couples TRBV5-6 to TRBJ1-4; D is ambiguous. The CDR3 totals 15 residues. Germline assignment: CDR1 SGHDT and CDR2 YYEEEE. V was trimmed by 4 bases and J by 4 bases, leaving 14 bases between them. CDR3 bases: TGTGCCAGCAGCCGGACGGGGAGAATTAATGAAAAACTGTTTTTT. Residues: CASSRTGRINEKLFF.

The V gene is TRBV18, the J gene TRBJ2-4; D perhaps matches TRBD2 (5 bases). The CDR3 covers 14 residues. Trimming removed 4 bases from V and 3 bases from J, with 10 bases in between. Germline assignment: CDR1 KGHSH and CDR2 LQKENI. CDR3 in amino acids: CASSLFEGKNIQYF. CDR3 nucleotide sequence: TGTGCCAGCTCACTGTTTGAGGGCAAAAACATTCAGTACTTC.

The chain couples TRBV5-1 to TRBJ1-2, with TRBD1 identical over 10 bases. J lost 4 bases, V lost 4 bases, and 10 bases had no gene match. The CDR3 is 16 residues long. Germline assignment: CDR1 SGHRS and CDR2 YFSETQ. CDR3 sequence reads: CASSPTGGAGSYGYTF. CDR3 nucleotides: TGCGCCAGCAGCCCGACAGGGGGCGCCGGATCCTATGGCTACACCTTC.

The chain carries TRBV11-2 and TRBJ1-4; D unclear. CDR1 SGHAT and CDR2 FQNNGV come from the germline V gene. V lost 3 bases and J 5 bases, leaving 13 bases between the germline ends. CDR3 length: 15 residues. The CDR3 region is CASSFAPAPNEKLFF. CDR3 in DNA: TGTGCCAGCAGCTTCGCCCCGGCTCCGAATGAAAAACTGTTTTTT.

The chain carries TRBV10-3 and TRBJ2-1; possibly TRBD1 or TRBD2 for D (5 bases each). The V end lost 6 bases, the J end lost 6 bases, and 15 bases lay between the germline ends. This CDR3 has 14 amino acids. Germline V gives CDR1 ENHRY, CDR2 SYGVKD. For the CDR3, the DNA is TGTGCCATCAGGGACGGGGCTCTGGGCAATGAGCAGTTCTTC. It is translated as CAIRDGALGNEQFF.

The chain couples TRBV5-6 to TRBJ1-2; D is unresolved. The CDR3 runs to 16 residues. Germline V gene data show CDR1 as SGHDT and CDR2 as YYEEEE. V lost 1 base to trimming and J lost 3 bases, with 16 bases between them. The CDR3 reads CASSLFRSHPDYGYTF. The CDR3 DNA follows: TGTGCCAGCAGCTTGTTTCGCAGCCACCCGGACTATGGCTACACCTTC.

The chain links TRBV7-9 to TRBJ2-2; 8 bases line up with TRBD1. The V gene end was trimmed by 5 bases and the J gene end by 2 bases; junction bases not matched to a gene: 4. The CDR3 covers 15 residues. Germline CDR1 is SEHNR and CDR2 is FQNEAQ (reference sequence). The DNA for the CDR3 is TGTGCCAGCAGCCAGGGGGCTTCAAACACCGGGGAGCTGTTTTTT. Its translation is CASSQGASNTGELFF.

V is TRBV4-1 and J is TRBJ2-1, with D perhaps TRBD1 or TRBD2 (5 bases each). Germline V gene data show CDR1 as MGHRA and CDR2 as YSYEKL. The CDR3 is 14 amino acids. V lost 1 base and J 8 bases, leaving 12 bases between the germline ends. CDR3 DNA sequence: TGCGCCAGCAGCCAAGTGCACGAGGGGCATGAGCAGTTCTTC. As protein: CASSQVHEGHEQFF.

This chain uses TRBV9 with TRBJ2-2, with 11 nucleotides matching TRBD2. The CDR3 runs 15 residues. V lost 6 bases, J lost 5 bases, and 6 bases stayed unmatched. Germline loops: CDR1 SGDLS, CDR2 YYNGEE. CDR3 sequence (DNA): TGTGCCAGCACGCTAGCGGGAGGAAGGACCGGGGAGCTGTTTTTT. Protein product: CASTLAGGRTGELFF.

The V gene is TRBV20-1, the J gene TRBJ2-3, with no clear D. The CDR3 extends over 11 amino acids. V was shortened by 0 bases and J by 5 bases, with 3 bases between the two germline ends. The germline CDR1 and CDR2 sequences are DFQATT and SNEGSKA (reference sequence). CDR3 coding DNA: TGCAGTGCTAGAGAAATAGATACGCAGTATTTT. Translating it yields CSAREIDTQYF.

The chain combines TRBV21-1 with TRBJ2-7; the D call in the table, TRBD1, was not verified against the DNA. TRBV21-1 is a documented pseudogene. CDR3 length: 19 amino acids. This chain's CDR3 is CASSNPRDRALVRAYEQYF. CDR3 DNA: TGTGCCAGCAGCAACCCGCGGGACAGGGCCCTCGTCAGGGCCTACGAGCAGTACTTC.